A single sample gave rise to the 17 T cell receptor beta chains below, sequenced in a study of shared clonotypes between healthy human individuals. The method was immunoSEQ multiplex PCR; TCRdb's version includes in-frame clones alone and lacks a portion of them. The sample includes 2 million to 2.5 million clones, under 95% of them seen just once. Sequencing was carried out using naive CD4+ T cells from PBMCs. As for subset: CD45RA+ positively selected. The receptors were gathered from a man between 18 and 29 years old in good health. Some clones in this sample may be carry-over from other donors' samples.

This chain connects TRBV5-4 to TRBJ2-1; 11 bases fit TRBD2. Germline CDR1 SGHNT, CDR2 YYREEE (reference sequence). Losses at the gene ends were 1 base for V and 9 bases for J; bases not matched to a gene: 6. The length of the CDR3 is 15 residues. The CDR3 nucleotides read TGTGCCAGCAGCTTGCCATTAGGACTAGCGGGTGAGCAGTTCTTC. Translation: CASSLPLGLAGEQFF.

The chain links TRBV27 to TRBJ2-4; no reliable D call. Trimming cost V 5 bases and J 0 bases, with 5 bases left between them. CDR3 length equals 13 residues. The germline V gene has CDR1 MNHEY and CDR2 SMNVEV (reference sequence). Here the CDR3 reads CASSLRAKNIQYF. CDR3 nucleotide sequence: TGTGCCAGCAGTCTTAGAGCCAAAAACATTCAGTACTTC.

CDR3 loop: CASSASGTGGDTDTQYF. CDR3 nucleotide sequence: TGTGCCAGTAGTGCCTCCGGGACAGGGGGCGACACAGATACGCAGTATTTT. The V call is TRBV19, the J call TRBJ2-3; 12 bases agree with TRBD1. J gave up 2 bases and V 5 bases, and 8 bases lay outside the gene matches. CDR1 and CDR2 (germline): LNHDA, SQIVND (reference sequence). This CDR3 is built from 17 residues.

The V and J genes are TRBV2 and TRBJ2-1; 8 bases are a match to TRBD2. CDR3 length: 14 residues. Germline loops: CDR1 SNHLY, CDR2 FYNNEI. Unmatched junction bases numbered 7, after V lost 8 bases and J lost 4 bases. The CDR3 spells CASLASGPYNEQFF. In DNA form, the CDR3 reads TGTGCCAGCTTGGCTAGCGGGCCGTACAATGAGCAGTTCTTC.

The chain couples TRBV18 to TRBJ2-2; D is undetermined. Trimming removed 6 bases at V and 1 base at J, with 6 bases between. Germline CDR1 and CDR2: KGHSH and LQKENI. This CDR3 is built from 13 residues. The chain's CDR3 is CASSVGNTGELFF. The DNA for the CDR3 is TGTGCCAGCTCGGTAGGGAACACCGGGGAGCTGTTTTTT.

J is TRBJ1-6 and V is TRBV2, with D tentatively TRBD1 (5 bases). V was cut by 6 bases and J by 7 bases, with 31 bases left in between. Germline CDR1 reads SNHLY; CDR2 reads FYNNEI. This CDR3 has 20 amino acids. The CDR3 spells CASRRRSLQGGQGANSPLHF. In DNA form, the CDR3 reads TGTGCCAGCAGACGACGGTCATTGCAAGGAGGGCAGGGTGCGAATTCACCCCTCCACTTT.

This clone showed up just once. CDR3 sequence (DNA): TGTGCCAGCAGCCTCCGGGACCGCCGCTACTATGGCTACACCTTC. Translating gives CASSLRDRRYYGYTF. This chain uses TRBV28 with TRBJ1-2, with TRBD1 as a possible D gene (5 bases). CDR1 is MDHEN and CDR2 is SYDVKM in the germline V gene. Trimming pared 6 bases from V and 3 bases from J, leaving 17 bases between. CDR3 size: 15 residues.

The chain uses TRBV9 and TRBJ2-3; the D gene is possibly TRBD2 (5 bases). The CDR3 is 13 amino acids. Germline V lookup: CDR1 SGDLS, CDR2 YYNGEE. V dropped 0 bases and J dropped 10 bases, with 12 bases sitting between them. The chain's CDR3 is CASSVDSTRAQYF. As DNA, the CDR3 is TGTGCCAGCAGCGTAGATAGCACGCGGGCGCAGTATTTT.

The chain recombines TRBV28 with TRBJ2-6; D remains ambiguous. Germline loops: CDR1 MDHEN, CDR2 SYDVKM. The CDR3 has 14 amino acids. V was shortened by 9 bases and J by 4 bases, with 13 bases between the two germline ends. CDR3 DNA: TGTGCCAGTAAATCGGAACTGGGGGCCAACGTCCTGACTTTC. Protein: CASKSELGANVLTF.

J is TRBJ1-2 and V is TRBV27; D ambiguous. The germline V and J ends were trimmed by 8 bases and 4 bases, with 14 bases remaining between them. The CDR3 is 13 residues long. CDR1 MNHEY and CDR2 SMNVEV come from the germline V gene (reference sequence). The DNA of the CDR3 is TGTGCCAGCGGCGCGCGGTCGGGCTATGGCTACACCTTC. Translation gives CASGARSGYGYTF.

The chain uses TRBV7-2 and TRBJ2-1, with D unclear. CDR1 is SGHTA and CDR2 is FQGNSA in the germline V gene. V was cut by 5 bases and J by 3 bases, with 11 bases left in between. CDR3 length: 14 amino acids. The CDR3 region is CASSVKTGYNEQFF. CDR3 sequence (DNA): TGTGCCAGCAGCGTAAAGACGGGCTACAATGAGCAGTTCTTC.

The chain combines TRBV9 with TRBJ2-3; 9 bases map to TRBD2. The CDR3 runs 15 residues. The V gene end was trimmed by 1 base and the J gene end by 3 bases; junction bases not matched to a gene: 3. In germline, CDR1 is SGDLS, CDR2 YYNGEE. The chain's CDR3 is CASSVMAGGTDTQYF. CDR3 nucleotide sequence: TGTGCCAGCAGCGTAATGGCGGGAGGGACAGATACGCAGTATTTT. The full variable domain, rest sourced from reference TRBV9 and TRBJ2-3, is DSGVTQTPKHLITATGQRVTLRCSPRSGDLSVYWYQQSLDQGLQFLIQYYNGEERAKGNILERFSAQQFPDLHSELNLSSLELGDSALYFCASSVMAGGTDTQYFGPGTRLTVL.

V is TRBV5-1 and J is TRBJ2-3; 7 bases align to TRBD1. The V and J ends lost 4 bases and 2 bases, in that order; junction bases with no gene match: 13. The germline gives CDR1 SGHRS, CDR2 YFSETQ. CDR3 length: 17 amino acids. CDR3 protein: CASSLRTGPYTTDTQYF. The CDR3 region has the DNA TGCGCCAGCAGCCTTCGGACAGGACCATACACCACAGATACGCAGTATTTT.

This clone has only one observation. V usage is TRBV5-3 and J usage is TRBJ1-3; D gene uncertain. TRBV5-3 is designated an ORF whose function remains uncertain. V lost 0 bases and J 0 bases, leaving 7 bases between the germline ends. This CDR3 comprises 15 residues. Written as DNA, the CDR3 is TGTGCCAGAAGCTTGGTAGTGGGCTCTGGAAACACCATATATTTT. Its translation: CARSLVVGSGNTIYF.

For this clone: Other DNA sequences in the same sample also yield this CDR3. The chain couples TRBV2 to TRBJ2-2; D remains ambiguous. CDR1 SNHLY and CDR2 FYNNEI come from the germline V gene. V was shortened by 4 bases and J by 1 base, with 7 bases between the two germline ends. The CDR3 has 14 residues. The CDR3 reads CASSVAGNTGELFF. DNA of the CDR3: TGTGCCAGCAGTGTTGCCGGGAACACCGGGGAGCTGTTTTTT.

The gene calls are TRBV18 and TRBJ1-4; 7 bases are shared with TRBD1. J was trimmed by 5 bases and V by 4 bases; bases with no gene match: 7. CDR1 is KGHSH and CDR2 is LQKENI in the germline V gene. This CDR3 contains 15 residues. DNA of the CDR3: TGTGCCAGCTCACGAACCGGGACAGTAAATGAAAAACTGTTTTTT. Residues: CASSRTGTVNEKLFF.

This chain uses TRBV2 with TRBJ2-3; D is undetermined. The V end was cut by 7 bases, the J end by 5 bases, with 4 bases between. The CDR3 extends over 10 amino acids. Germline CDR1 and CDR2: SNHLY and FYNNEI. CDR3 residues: CASKIDTQYF. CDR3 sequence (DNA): TGTGCCAGCAAGATAGATACGCAGTATTTT.